This T cell receptor beta chain derives from a study of PD-L1 blockade in urothelial cancer. This clone was seen once. CDR1 is SGHRS and CDR2 is YFSETQ in the germline V gene. This CDR3 comprises 15 residues. With V trimmed by 3 bases and J by 1 base, 4 bases remained unmatched. Profiled with immunoSEQ multiplex PCR; TCRdb holds only in-frame clones, not every one. The profile covers some 40,000 clones, with more than 70% appearing a single time and roughly 25% taken by the ten largest. Described time point: pretreatment peripheral blood. The receptor was isolated from a donor at least 40 years old with urothelial cancer. The starting material was PBMCs, obtained around atezolizumab (anti-PD-L1) treatment. V is TRBV5-1 and J is TRBJ1-2, with TRBD1 matching 9 bases. CDR3 nucleotides: TGCGCCAGCAGCTCGGGACAGGGTTTTAACTATGGCTACACCTTC. This codes for CASSSGQGFNYGYTF.